This entry features one TCR beta chain sequence. The assay was immunoSEQ multiplex PCR, and TCRdb's table has in-frame clones only and misses some. The repertoire holds about 1,500 clones, with about 86% as singletons. This sample was taken from a study of T cells in lung cancer brain metastases. Across the study: About 90% of the roughly 20 patients had no interval therapy between resections.

The CDR3 contains 14 residues. Trimming removed 7 bases from V and 5 bases from J, with 16 bases in between. CDR1 is MNHEY, CDR2 SMNVEV, per germline (reference sequence). This TCR came from a man aged 65-85 years with non-small cell lung cancer. The sequencing sample was made of tumor tissue from the primary lung tumor. V and J are TRBV27 and TRBJ2-3, with a weak D call TRBD1 (6 bases). CDR3 bases: TGTGCCAGCAAGGGGGTTAGAGGGGGAGATACGCAGTATTTT. As protein: CASKGVRGGDTQYF.